The rows below give T cell receptor beta chains drawn from one sample of a study of CD8+CD57+ T cells in acquired aplastic anemia. MiXCR was run by TCRdb on the reads, yielding one entry per CDR3 protein. The data contain about 68,000 distinct CDR3 sequences, 45% to 55% of them singletons. Sequenced sample: sorted CD4+, CD8+, or CD8+CD57+ T cells (not recorded which) from PBMCs. These receptors came from a human donor in good health, serving as a control. Both conserved end residues are part of each CDR3. D genes are given only for firm matches. Part of the rows lack a size; the others show once, few, many or a class for expanded clones.

v_call: TRBV30; clone_size: NA; j_call: TRBJ1-1; d_call: NA; cdr3_nt: TGTGCCTGGAGTAGCTCCACGATAGGCAGAAGGAACACTGAAGCTTTCTTT; cdr3_aa: CAWSSSTIGRRNTEAFF
v_call: TRBV25-1; clone_size: many; j_call: TRBJ2-5; d_call: NA; cdr3_nt: TGTGCCAGCAGTGAACCCCCTGATGGGAGTGAAGAGACCCAGTACTTC; cdr3_aa: CASSEPPDGSEETQYF
v_call: TRBV10-3; clone_size: NA; j_call: TRBJ1-4; d_call: NA; cdr3_nt: TGTGCCATTCCCATGCCCCCACAGGCTGAAAAACTGTTCTTT; cdr3_aa: CAIPMPPQAEKLFF
v_call: TRBV2; clone_size: NA; j_call: TRBJ2-5; d_call: NA; cdr3_nt: TGTGCCAGCAGTCGCGGGGCTTACGAGACCCAGTACTTC; cdr3_aa: CASSRGAYETQYF
v_call: TRBV9; clone_size: NA; j_call: TRBJ2-3; d_call: NA; cdr3_nt: TGTGCCAGCAGCGTAGAAGGAGATACGCAGTATTTT; cdr3_aa: CASSVEGDTQYF
v_call: TRBV7-2; clone_size: NA; j_call: TRBJ1-3; d_call: NA; cdr3_nt: TGTGCCAGCAGCTTTGTGGCCTCTGGAAACACCATATATTTT; cdr3_aa: CASSFVASGNTIYF
v_call: TRBV9; clone_size: many; j_call: TRBJ2-1; d_call: TRBD2; cdr3_nt: TGTGCCAGCAGCGGGTGGGAGGGTTGGAATGAGCAGTTCTTC; cdr3_aa: CASSGWEGWNEQFF
v_call: TRBV29-1; clone_size: medium-sized; j_call: TRBJ1-2; d_call: TRBD1; cdr3_nt: TGCAGCGTATTGGGACAGGCCGAGGGTGGCTACACCTTC; cdr3_aa: CSVLGQAEGGYTF
v_call: TRBV13; clone_size: many; j_call: TRBJ2-3; d_call: NA; cdr3_nt: TGTGCCAGCAGCTCGCCTCCGGACCCGGATACGCAGTATTTT; cdr3_aa: CASSSPPDPDTQYF
v_call: TRBV7-9; clone_size: NA; j_call: TRBJ1-2; d_call: NA; cdr3_nt: TGTGCCATCAGCAGGGGCCTTCTCGGTGGCTACACCTTC; cdr3_aa: CAISRGLLGGYTF
v_call: TRBV5-1; clone_size: NA; j_call: TRBJ2-5; d_call: TRBD1; cdr3_nt: TGCGCCAGCAGCTTCTGGGGGACAGGGGACGAGACCCAGTACTTC; cdr3_aa: CASSFWGTGDETQYF
v_call: TRBV4-1; clone_size: NA; j_call: TRBJ1-4; d_call: NA; cdr3_nt: TGCGCCAGCAGCCAAGTTGTTACAACTAATGAAAAACTGTTTTTT; cdr3_aa: CASSQVVTTNEKLFF
v_call: TRBV4-1; clone_size: once; j_call: TRBJ2-7; d_call: TRBD1; cdr3_nt: TGCGCCAGCAGCCAAGTCGGGACAGGGCTCCACGAGCAGTACTTC; cdr3_aa: CASSQVGTGLHEQYF
v_call: TRBV10-3; clone_size: NA; j_call: TRBJ1-2; d_call: TRBD1; cdr3_nt: TGTGCCATCTCAGACAGGGACGACTATGGCTACACCTTC; cdr3_aa: CAISDRDDYGYTF
v_call: TRBV14; clone_size: many; j_call: TRBJ1-4; d_call: NA; cdr3_nt: TGTGCCAGCAGCCTTCGTGGGGAAGAAAAACTGTTTTTT; cdr3_aa: CASSLRGEEKLFF
v_call: TRBV27; clone_size: many; j_call: TRBJ2-7; d_call: TRBD2; cdr3_nt: TGTGCCAGCAGTCTAGCGGGAGTCGTTTCCTACGAGCAGTACTTC; cdr3_aa: CASSLAGVVSYEQYF
v_call: TRBV12-3/TRBV12-4; clone_size: NA; j_call: TRBJ2-1; d_call: TRBD1; cdr3_nt: TGTGCCAGCAGTTTGGGGACAGTCCACAATGAGCAGTTCTTC; cdr3_aa: CASSLGTVHNEQFF
v_call: TRBV12-3/TRBV12-4; clone_size: many; j_call: TRBJ1-1; d_call: NA; cdr3_nt: TGTGCCAGCAGGGACTCGGCTGAAGCTTTCTTT; cdr3_aa: CASRDSAEAFF
v_call: TRBV2; clone_size: few; j_call: TRBJ1-1; d_call: NA; cdr3_nt: TGTGCCAGCAGGCAGGGTGGGTCTGAAGCTTTCTTT; cdr3_aa: CASRQGGSEAFF
v_call: TRBV25-1; clone_size: NA; j_call: TRBJ1-2; d_call: NA; cdr3_nt: TGTGCCAGCAGTGCCGGTGGCTATGGCTACACCTTC; cdr3_aa: CASSAGGYGYTF